This TCR beta chain is drawn from a study of cytomegalovirus exposure and HLA in healthy donors. The PCR was carried out with 60 Vbeta primers and 13 Jbeta primers. The method was immunoSEQ multiplex PCR; TCRdb's version includes in-frame clones alone and lacks a portion of them. The top ten clones hold roughly 9.7% of a sample with 140,000 or so clones, almost 85% of them seen once. This CDR3 region has 14 residues. CDR1 is SGHVS, CDR2 FNYEAQ, per germline. V lost 3 bases, J lost 7 bases, and 7 bases stayed unmatched. This rearrangement joins TRBV7-6 to TRBJ2-7, with 9 nucleotides matching TRBD1. Input material: PBMCs. The TCR was taken from a woman aged 55-70 years in good health and CMV-seropositive. The CDR3 region has the DNA TGTGCCAGCAGCTTCGACAGGGGGGGAGTAGAGCAGTACTTC. Protein sequence: CASSFDRGGVEQYF.